This record concerns one T cell receptor (beta chain) sequence. The targeted sequencing depth was 1 in 200,000 to 1 in 1 million T cells. Clones were read by immunoSEQ multiplex PCR, and TCRdb kept only the in-frame ones, dropping some. The table shows tens of thousands of clones, with around four fifths occurring only once. Germline V gene sequence: CDR1 MDHEN, CDR2 SYDVKM. The junction had 19 bases not matched to a gene; V was cut back by 7 bases and J by 7 bases. This CDR3 has 17 amino acids. This sample is drawn from a study of cytotoxic CD8 clonotypes in ibrutinib-treated CLL. This TCR derives from a human donor with chronic lymphocytic leukemia. The sample here was PBMCs, taken after 24 months of ibrutinib treatment. The V and J genes are TRBV28 and TRBJ1-2, with 9 bases aligning to TRBD1. As DNA, the CDR3 is TGTGCCAGCACAGACCGGGACAGGGTAGTCCCACGGTTTGGCTACACCTTC. It yields the protein CASTDRDRVVPRFGYTF.